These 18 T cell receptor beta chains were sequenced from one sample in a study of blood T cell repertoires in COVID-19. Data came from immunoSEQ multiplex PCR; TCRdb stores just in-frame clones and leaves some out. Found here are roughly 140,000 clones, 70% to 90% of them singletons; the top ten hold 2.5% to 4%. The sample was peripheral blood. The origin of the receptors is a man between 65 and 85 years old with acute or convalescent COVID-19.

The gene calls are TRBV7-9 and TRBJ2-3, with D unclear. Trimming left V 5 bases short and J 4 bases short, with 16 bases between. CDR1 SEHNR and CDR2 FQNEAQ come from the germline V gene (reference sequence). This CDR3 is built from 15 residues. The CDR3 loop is CASSPRRTTADTQYF. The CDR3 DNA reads TGTGCCAGCAGCCCTAGAAGAACTACTGCAGATACGCAGTATTTT.

The CDR3 DNA follows: TGTGCCAGCAGCACACGACAGGGAGGGCAGTACTTC. Its translation is CASSTRQGGQYF. This chain uses TRBV7-8 with TRBJ2-7, with D tentatively TRBD1 (7 bases). The CDR3 consists of 12 residues. Germline CDR1 is SGHVS and CDR2 is FQNEAQ. Trimming left V 5 bases short and J 9 bases short, with 14 bases between.

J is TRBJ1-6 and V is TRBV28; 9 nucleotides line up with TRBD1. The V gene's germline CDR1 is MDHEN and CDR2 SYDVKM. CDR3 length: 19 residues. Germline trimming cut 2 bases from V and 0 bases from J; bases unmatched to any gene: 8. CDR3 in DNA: TGTGCCAGCAGTTTAGGGACAGGGTTGCTAGGCTCCTATAATTCACCCCTCCACTTT. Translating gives CASSLGTGLLGSYNSPLHF.

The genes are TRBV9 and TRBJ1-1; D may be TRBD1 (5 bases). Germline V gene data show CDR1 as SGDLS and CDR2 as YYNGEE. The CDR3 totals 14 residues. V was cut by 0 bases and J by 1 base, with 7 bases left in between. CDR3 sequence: CASSVGTSNTEAFF. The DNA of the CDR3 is TGTGCCAGCAGCGTAGGGACATCGAACACTGAAGCTTTCTTT. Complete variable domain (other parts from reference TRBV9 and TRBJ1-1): DSGVTQTPKHLITATGQRVTLRCSPRSGDLSVYWYQQSLDQGLQFLIQYYNGEERAKGNILERFSAQQFPDLHSELNLSSLELGDSALYFCASSVGTSNTEAFFGQGTRLTVV.

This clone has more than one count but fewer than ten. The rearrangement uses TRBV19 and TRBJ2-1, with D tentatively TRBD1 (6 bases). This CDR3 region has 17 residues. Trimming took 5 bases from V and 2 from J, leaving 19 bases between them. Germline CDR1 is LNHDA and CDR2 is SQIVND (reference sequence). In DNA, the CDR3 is TGTGCCAGTAGTCCCATGACAGGTTGGGTCACCTACAATGAGCAGTTCTTC. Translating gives CASSPMTGWVTYNEQFF.

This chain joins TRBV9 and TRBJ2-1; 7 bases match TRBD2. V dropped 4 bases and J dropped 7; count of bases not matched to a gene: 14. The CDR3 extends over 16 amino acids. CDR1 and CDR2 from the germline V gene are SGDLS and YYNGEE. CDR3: CASSLGEGGPWNEQFF. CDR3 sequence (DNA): TGTGCCAGCAGCCTGGGGGAGGGAGGGCCTTGGAATGAGCAGTTCTTC.

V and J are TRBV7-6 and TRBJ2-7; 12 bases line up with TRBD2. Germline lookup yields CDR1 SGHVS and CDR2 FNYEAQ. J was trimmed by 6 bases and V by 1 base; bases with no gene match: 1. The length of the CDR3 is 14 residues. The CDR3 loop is CASSLETSGSEQYF. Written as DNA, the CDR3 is TGTGCCAGCAGCTTAGAGACTAGCGGGAGCGAGCAGTACTTC.

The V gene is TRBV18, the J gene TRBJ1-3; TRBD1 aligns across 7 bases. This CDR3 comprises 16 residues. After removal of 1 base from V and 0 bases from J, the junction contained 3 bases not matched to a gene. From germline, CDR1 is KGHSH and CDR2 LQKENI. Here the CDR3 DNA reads TGTGCCAGCTCACCACTTCGGACAGGCTCTGGAAACACCATATATTTT. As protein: CASSPLRTGSGNTIYF.

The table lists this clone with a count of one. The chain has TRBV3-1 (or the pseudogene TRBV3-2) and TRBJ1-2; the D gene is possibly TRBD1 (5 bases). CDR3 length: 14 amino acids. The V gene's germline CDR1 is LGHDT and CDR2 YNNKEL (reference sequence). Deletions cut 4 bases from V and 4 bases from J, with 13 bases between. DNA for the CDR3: TGTGCCAGCAGCCCCAAGGGGCTTGGCTATGGCTACACCTTC. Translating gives CASSPKGLGYGYTF.

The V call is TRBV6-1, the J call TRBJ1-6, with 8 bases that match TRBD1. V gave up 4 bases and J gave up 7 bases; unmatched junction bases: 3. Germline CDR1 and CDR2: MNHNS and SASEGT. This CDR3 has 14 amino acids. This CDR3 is CASSGQGNNSPLHF. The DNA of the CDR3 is TGTGCCAGCAGTGGACAGGGGAACAATTCACCCCTCCACTTT.

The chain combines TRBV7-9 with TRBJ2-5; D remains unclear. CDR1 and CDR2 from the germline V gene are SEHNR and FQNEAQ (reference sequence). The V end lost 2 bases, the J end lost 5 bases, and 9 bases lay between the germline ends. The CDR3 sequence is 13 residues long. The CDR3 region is CASSLSAGETQYF. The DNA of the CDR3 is TGTGCCAGCAGCTTATCGGCCGGGGAGACCCAGTACTTC.

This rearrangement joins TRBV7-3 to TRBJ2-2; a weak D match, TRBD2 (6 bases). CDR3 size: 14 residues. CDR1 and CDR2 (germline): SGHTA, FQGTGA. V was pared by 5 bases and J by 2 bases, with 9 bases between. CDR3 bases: TGTGCCAGCAGCCCGGGACTTAACACCGGGGAGCTGTTTTTT. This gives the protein CASSPGLNTGELFF.

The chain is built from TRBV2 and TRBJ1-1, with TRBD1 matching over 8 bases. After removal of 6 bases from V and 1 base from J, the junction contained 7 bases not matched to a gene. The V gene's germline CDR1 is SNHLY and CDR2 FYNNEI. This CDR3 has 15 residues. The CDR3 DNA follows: TGTGCCAGCAGCCTCGACAGGGGCTGGAACACTGAAGCTTTCTTT. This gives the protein CASSLDRGWNTEAFF.

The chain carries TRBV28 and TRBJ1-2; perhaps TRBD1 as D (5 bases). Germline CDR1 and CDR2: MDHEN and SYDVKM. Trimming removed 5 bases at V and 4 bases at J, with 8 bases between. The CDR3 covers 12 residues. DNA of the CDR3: TGTGCCAGCAGTCCCGGGGGCTATGGCTACACCTTC. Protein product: CASSPGGYGYTF.

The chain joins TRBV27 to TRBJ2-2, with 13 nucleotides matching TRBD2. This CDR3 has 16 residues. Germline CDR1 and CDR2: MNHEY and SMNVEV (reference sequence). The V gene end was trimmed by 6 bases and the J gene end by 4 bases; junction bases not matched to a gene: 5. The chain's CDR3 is CASRPTSGRGTGELFF. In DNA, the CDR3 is TGTGCCAGCAGACCAACTAGCGGGAGGGGCACCGGGGAGCTGTTTTTT.

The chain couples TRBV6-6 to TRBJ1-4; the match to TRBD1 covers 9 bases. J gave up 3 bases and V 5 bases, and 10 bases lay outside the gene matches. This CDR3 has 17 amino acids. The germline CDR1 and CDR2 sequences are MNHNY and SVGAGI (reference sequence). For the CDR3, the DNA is TGTGCCAGCAGTCGGCCAACAGGGGGCCTTGCTAATGAAAAACTGTTTTTT. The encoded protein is CASSRPTGGLANEKLFF.

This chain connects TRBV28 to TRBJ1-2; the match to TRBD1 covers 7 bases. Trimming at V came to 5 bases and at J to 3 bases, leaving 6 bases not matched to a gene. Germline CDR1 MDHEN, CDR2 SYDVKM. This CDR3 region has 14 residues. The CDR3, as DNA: TGTGCCAGCAGTCTCCGGGACAGTTACTATGGCTACACCTTC. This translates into CASSLRDSYYGYTF.

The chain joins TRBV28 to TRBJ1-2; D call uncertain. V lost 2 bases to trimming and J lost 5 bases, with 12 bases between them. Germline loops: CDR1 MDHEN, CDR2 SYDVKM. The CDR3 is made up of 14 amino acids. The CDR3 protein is CASSLATLLYGYTF. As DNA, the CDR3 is TGTGCCAGCAGTTTAGCCACCCTACTTTATGGCTACACCTTC.